The T cell receptor (beta chain) under discussion was sequenced for a study of cytomegalovirus exposure and HLA in healthy donors. Regarding the study as a whole: A few CMV-associated chains proved CMV antigen-specific in vitro. According to the study, roughly 180 TCR beta chains were cytomegalovirus-associated.

This clone was observed once. Its cognate antigen is unknown. TCRdb's table, derived via immunoSEQ multiplex PCR, lists solely in-frame clones and lacks some. The data hold 60,000 to 85,000 clones, with approximately 93% observed a single time. The CDR3 length is 12 residues. Germline CDR1 and CDR2: SQVTM and ANQGSEA. J lost 3 bases, V lost 6 bases, and 5 bases had no gene match. These donors were members of the roughly 120-subject validation cohort, a group separate from the approximately 670-subject first cohort. This receptor was obtained from a man aged 18 to 30 in good health and CMV-seropositive. Specimen: PBMCs. The V gene is TRBV29-1, the J gene TRBJ2-7; the match to TRBD1 covers 7 bases. CDR3 amino acids: CSVRQGVYEQYF. The CDR3 DNA reads TGCAGCGTGAGACAGGGAGTCTACGAGCAGTACTTC.